The 19 T cell receptor beta chains below all came from one sample that was sequenced in a study of T cells in Graves' hyperthyroidism and ophthalmopathy. It was RNA transcripts that yielded the amplified TCR beta CDR3 regions. TCR CDR3 regions were first amplified by RT-PCR with HTBI primers. Each CDR3 protein gets one entry after TCRdb re-called the multiplex PCR reads with MiXCR. Here the sample spans fewer than 750,000 distinct CDR3 sequences, about 14% being singletons. The sample was blood. These receptors were collected from a woman aged 50 to 65 with Graves' ophthalmopathy.

This clonotype has ten or more counts. The chain uses TRBV7-3 and TRBJ2-6; TRBD1 agrees at 7 bases. Per germline, CDR1 SGHTA and CDR2 FQGTGA. The V gene end was trimmed by 4 bases and the J gene end by 2 bases; junction bases not matched to a gene: 5. The CDR3 is 16 amino acids. The DNA for the CDR3 is TGTGCCAGCAGCTCCAGACAGGGAGCTGGGGCCAACGTCCTGACTTTC. This translates into CASSSRQGAGANVLTF.

This clonotype was detected ten times or more. V and J are TRBV29-1 and TRBJ2-2, with D unresolved. The V gene's germline CDR1 is SQVTM and CDR2 ANQGSEA. The CDR3 is 14 amino acids. Trimming removed 4 bases from V and 1 base from J, with 10 bases in between. The chain's CDR3 is CSVGSYRNTGELFF. The CDR3 DNA follows: TGCAGCGTTGGATCGTATCGGAACACCGGGGAGCTGTTTTTT.

There are a few counts of this clonotype. The chain couples TRBV19 to TRBJ2-3; D unresolved. This CDR3 is built from 16 residues. V lost 0 bases, J lost 3 bases, and 13 bases lay in between. CDR1 and CDR2 from the germline V gene are LNHDA and SQIVND (reference sequence). Written as DNA, the CDR3 is TGTGCCAGTAGTATAGAGGTGGCCCCTGGGACAGATACGCAGTATTTT. Its protein product is CASSIEVAPGTDTQYF.

This clonotype has only a few counts. The genes are TRBV4-3 and TRBJ1-6; D gene uncertain. Germline V gene data show CDR1 as LGHNA and CDR2 as YSLEER. The CDR3 is 15 amino acids. V lost 0 bases and J 5 bases, leaving 8 bases between the germline ends. The chain's CDR3 is CASSQDVADNSPLHF. The CDR3 nucleotides read TGCGCCAGCAGCCAAGATGTGGCAGATAATTCACCCCTCCACTTT.

This clonotype was seen repeatedly, ten times or more. The chain carries TRBV7-2 and TRBJ2-1; 10 nucleotides match TRBD2. The CDR3 runs 14 residues. Germline lookup yields CDR1 SGHTA and CDR2 FQGNSA. The V gene end was trimmed by 7 bases and the J gene end by 8 bases; junction bases not matched to a gene: 8. CDR3 DNA: TGTGCCAGCAACAGCGGGAGGGCCTCCGATGAGCAGTTCTTC. This gives the protein CASNSGRASDEQFF.

The rearrangement uses TRBV19 and TRBJ1-5, with D possibly matching TRBD1 (5 bases). Germline V gene data show CDR1 as LNHDA and CDR2 as SQIVND (reference sequence). The germline V and J ends were trimmed by 3 bases and 0 bases, with 12 bases remaining between them. The CDR3 contains 16 residues. In DNA form, the CDR3 reads TGTGCCAGTAGTATCGGGGGAGGGCTTAGCAATCAGCCCCAGCATTTT. This encodes CASSIGGGLSNQPQHF.

This clonotype came up once. A read error may produce the germline difference seen at one junction end. The J gene is TRBJ2-3, the V gene TRBV7-9, with a weak D call TRBD2 (6 bases). Germline lookup yields CDR1 SEHNR and CDR2 FQNEAQ (reference sequence). The CDR3 spans 16 residues. The CDR3 reads CASSQDRGLSTDTQYF. The CDR3 DNA reads TGCGCCAGCAGCCAAGATAGGGGACTGAGCACAGATACGCAGTATTTT.

This clonotype was seen many times. The chain has TRBV7-8 and TRBJ2-5; D is perhaps TRBD2 (5 bases). CDR3 length: 14 residues. Germline V gene lookup returns CDR1 SGHVS and CDR2 FQNEAQ. V was trimmed by 5 bases and J by 7 bases, leaving 17 bases between them. CDR3 in amino acids: CASSLLEVRGTQYF. CDR3 nucleotide sequence: TGTGCCAGCAGCCTACTAGAGGTCCGCGGGACCCAGTACTTC.

Remarks on this clonotype: A read error may be the cause here, since a much bigger clone is one base away. The CDR3 DNA is TGTGCCAGCAGTTTTCGTCCTAGTGCGTCCAATGAGCAGTTCTTC. Protein: CASSFRPSASNEQFF. The chain joins TRBV27 to TRBJ2-1; D remains ambiguous. The CDR3 covers 15 residues. V was trimmed by 3 bases and J by 6 bases, leaving 15 bases between them. Germline V gene lookup returns CDR1 MNHEY and CDR2 SMNVEV (reference sequence).

Many counts were recorded for this clonotype. The CDR3, as DNA: TGCAGTGCATATAGCGGGAGGGCGCGGTACGAGCAGTACTTC. It translates to CSAYSGRARYEQYF. The rearrangement joins TRBV20-1 to TRBJ2-7; TRBD2 aligns across 11 bases. The CDR3 runs to 14 residues. Germline CDR1 and CDR2: DFQATT and SNEGSKA (reference sequence). The V gene end was trimmed by 6 bases and the J gene end by 4 bases; junction bases not matched to a gene: 8.

This clonotype is a singleton in its sample. A read error may be the cause here, since a much bigger clone is one base away. V is TRBV15 and J is TRBJ1-1; D possibly corresponds to TRBD1 (6 bases). The CDR3 runs to 14 residues. CDR1 is LNHNV, CDR2 YYDKDF, per germline (reference sequence). The CDR3 loop is CATSRPGWDTEASF. The CDR3 region has the DNA TGTGCCACCAGCAGACCAGGGTGGGACACTGAAGCTTCCTTT. Together with reference TRBV15 and TRBJ1-1, the CDR3 gives the full variable domain: DAMVIQNPRYQVTQFGKPVTLSCSQTLNHNVMYWYQQKSSQAPKLLFHYYDKDFNNEADTPDNFQSRRPNTSFCFLDIRSPGLGDTAMYLCATSRPGWDTEASFGQGTRLTVV.

The chain links TRBV18 to TRBJ2-5; D tentatively reads TRBD1 or TRBD2 (5 bases each). The CDR3 runs 17 residues. The V and J ends lost 2 bases and 2 bases respectively, with 18 bases between them. The germline V gene has CDR1 KGHSH and CDR2 LQKENI. CDR3 sequence reads: CASSPGVPGPLQETQYF. As DNA, the CDR3 is TGTGCCAGCTCACCAGGTGTTCCGGGACCCCTACAAGAGACCCAGTACTTC.

V usage is TRBV3-1 and J usage is TRBJ2-7; D might be TRBD1 (6 bases). The CDR3 consists of 15 residues. Looked up from germline, CDR1 is LGHDT and CDR2 is YNNKEL (reference sequence). Trimming took off 1 base at V and 1 base at J, with 11 bases between the two ends. The CDR3 region has the DNA TGTGCCAGCAGCCAAGGGGCGGACAGTTCCTACGAGCAGTACTTC. It specifies CASSQGADSSYEQYF.

The CDR3 region has the DNA TGTGCCAGCATGACAAGGGTTGGCGAGCAGTACTTC. Amino acid sequence: CASMTRVGEQYF. V gene TRBV27 combines with J gene TRBJ2-7; D call uncertain. CDR3 length: 12 residues. Trimming cost V 7 bases and J 6 bases, with 13 bases left between them. Germline V gives CDR1 MNHEY, CDR2 SMNVEV (reference sequence).

This clonotype showed up many times. V is TRBV4-1 and J is TRBJ1-1, with TRBD1 identical over 12 bases. The CDR3 has 18 residues. Trimming removed 1 base from V and 0 bases from J; junction bases left unmatched: 6. Germline loops: CDR1 MGHRA, CDR2 YSYEKL. The CDR3 loop is CASSQGGTGGNLNTEAFF. The CDR3 nucleotides are TGCGCCAGCAGCCAAGGAGGGACAGGGGGCAATCTGAACACTGAAGCTTTCTTT.

This clonotype was counted a few times. The CDR3 sequence: CASSQNGPTEAFF. The CDR3 DNA sequence: TGCGCCAGCAGCCAAAATGGTCCGACTGAAGCTTTCTTT. J is TRBJ1-1 and V is TRBV4-1; unclear D gene. Germline CDR1 reads MGHRA; CDR2 reads YSYEKL. The CDR3 is made up of 13 amino acids. The V and J ends lost 2 bases and 5 bases respectively, with 9 bases between them.

This clonotype was picked up many times. The chain has TRBV18 and TRBJ2-5; D is unclear. Germline CDR1 reads KGHSH; CDR2 reads LQKENI. V dropped 1 base and J dropped 5 bases, with 11 bases sitting between them. This CDR3 comprises 14 residues. CDR3 bases: TGTGCCAGCTCACCACAGTGGGTACGGGAGACCCAGTACTTC. Amino acid sequence: CASSPQWVRETQYF.

This clonotype appeared a few times. J is TRBJ2-7 and V is TRBV28, with 12 nucleotides matching TRBD2. Unmatched junction bases numbered 10, after V lost 5 bases and J lost 2 bases. From germline, CDR1 is MDHEN and CDR2 SYDVKM. There are 17 residues in the CDR3. The CDR3 DNA follows: TGTGCCAGCAGTACCCAGACTAGCGGGAGACGGACCTACGAGCAGTACTTC. Amino acid sequence: CASSTQTSGRRTYEQYF.

J is TRBJ1-1 and V is TRBV12-3 or TRBV12-4; D gene uncertain. This CDR3 is built from 15 residues. The ends were cut back, 6 bases at V and 0 bases at J, with 14 bases in the middle. CDR3 region: CASSLDGRMNTEAFF. Written as DNA, the CDR3 is TGTGCCAGCAGCCTGGATGGCAGGATGAACACTGAAGCTTTCTTT.